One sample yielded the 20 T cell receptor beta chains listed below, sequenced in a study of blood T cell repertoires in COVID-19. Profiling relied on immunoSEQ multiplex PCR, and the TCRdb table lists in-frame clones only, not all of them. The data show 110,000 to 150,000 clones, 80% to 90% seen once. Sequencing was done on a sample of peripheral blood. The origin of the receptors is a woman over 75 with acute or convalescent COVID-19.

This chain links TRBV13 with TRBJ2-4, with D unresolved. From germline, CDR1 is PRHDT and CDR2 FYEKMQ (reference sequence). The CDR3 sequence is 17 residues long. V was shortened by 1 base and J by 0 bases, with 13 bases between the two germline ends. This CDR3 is CASSLELPLVAKNIQYF. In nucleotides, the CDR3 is TGTGCCAGCAGCTTAGAACTACCCCTAGTAGCCAAAAACATTCAGTACTTC. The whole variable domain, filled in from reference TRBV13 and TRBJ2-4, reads AAGVIQSPRHLIKEKRETATLKCYPIPRHDTVYWYQQGPGQDPQFLISFYEKMQSDKGSIPDRFSAQQFSDYHSELNMSSLELGDSALYFCASSLELPLVAKNIQYFGAGTRLSVL.

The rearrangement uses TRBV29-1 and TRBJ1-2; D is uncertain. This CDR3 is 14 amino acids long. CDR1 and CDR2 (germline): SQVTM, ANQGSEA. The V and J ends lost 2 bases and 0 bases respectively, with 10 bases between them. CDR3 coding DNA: TGCAGCGTTGAACTAGGTTTATCTAACTATGGCTACACCTTC. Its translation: CSVELGLSNYGYTF.

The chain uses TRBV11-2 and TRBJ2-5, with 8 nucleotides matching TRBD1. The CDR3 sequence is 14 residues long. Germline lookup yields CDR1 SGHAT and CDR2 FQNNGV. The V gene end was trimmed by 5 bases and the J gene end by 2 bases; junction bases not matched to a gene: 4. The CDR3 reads CASSHWTGQETQYF. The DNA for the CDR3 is TGTGCCAGCAGCCACTGGACAGGGCAAGAGACCCAGTACTTC.

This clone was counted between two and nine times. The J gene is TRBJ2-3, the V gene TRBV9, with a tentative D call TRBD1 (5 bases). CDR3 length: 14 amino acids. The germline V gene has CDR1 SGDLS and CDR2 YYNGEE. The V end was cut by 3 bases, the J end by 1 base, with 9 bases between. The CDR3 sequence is CASSALTGTDTQYF. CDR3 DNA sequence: TGTGCCAGCAGCGCCCTGACAGGCACAGATACGCAGTATTTT.

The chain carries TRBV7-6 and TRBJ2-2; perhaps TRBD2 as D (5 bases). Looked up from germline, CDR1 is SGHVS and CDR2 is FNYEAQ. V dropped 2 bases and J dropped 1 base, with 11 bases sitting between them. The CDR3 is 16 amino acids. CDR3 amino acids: CASSLRRQMNTGELFF. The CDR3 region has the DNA TGTGCCAGCAGCTTACGGAGGCAGATGAACACCGGGGAGCTGTTTTTT.

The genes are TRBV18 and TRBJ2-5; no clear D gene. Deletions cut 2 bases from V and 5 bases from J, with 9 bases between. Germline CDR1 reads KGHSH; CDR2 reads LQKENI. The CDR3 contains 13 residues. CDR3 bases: TGTGCCAGCTCACCAGGTCTTGAGGAGACCCAGTACTTC. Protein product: CASSPGLEETQYF.

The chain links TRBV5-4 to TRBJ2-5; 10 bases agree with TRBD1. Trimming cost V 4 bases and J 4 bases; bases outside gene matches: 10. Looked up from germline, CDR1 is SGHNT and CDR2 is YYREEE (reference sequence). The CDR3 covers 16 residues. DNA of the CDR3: TGTGCCAGCAGCACCCCGGGACAGGGGCTGGGAGAGACCCAGTACTTC. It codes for CASSTPGQGLGETQYF.

CDR3: CASSDRDRGSEKLFF. CDR3 DNA sequence: TGTGCCAGCAGTGACCGGGACAGGGGATCTGAAAAACTGTTTTTT. The chain recombines TRBV6-1 with TRBJ1-4; the match to TRBD1 covers 10 bases. After removal of 3 bases from V and 7 bases from J, the junction contained 5 bases not matched to a gene. The germline V gene has CDR1 MNHNS and CDR2 SASEGT. This CDR3 has 15 residues.

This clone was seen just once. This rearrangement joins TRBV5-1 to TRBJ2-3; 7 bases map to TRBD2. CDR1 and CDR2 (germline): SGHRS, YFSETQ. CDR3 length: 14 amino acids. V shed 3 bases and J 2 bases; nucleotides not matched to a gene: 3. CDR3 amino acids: CASSWGGITDTQYF. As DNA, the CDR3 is TGCGCCAGCAGCTGGGGGGGAATCACAGATACGCAGTATTTT.

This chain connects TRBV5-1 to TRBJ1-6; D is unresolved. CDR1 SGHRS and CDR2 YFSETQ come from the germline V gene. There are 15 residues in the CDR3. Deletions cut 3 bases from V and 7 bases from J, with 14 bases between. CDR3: CASSYATTFNSPLHF. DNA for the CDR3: TGCGCCAGCAGCTACGCGACTACCTTCAATTCACCCCTCCACTTT.

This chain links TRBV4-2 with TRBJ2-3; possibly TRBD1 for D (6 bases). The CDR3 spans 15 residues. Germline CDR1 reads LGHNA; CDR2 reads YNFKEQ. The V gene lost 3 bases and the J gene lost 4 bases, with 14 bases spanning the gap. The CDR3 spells CASSQLQGMADTQYF. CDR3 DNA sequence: TGTGCCAGCAGCCAGTTACAGGGCATGGCAGATACGCAGTATTTT.

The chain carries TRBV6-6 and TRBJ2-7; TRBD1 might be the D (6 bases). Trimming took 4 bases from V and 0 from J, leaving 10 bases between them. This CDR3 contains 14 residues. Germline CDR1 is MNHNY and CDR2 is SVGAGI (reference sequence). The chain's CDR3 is CASSFGTFSYEQYF. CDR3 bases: TGTGCCAGCAGTTTCGGGACATTCTCCTACGAGCAGTACTTC.

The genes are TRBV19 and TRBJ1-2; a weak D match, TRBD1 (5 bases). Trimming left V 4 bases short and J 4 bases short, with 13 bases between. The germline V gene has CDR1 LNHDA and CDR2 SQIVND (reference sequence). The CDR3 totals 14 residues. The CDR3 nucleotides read TGTGCCAGTAGTAACTTCAGACAGTTCTATGGCTACACCTTC. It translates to CASSNFRQFYGYTF.

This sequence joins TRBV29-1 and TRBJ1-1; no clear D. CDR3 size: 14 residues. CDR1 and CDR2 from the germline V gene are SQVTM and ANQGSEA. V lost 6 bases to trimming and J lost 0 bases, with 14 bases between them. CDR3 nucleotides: TGCAGCGTGGTGTCGACAAACCTGAACACTGAAGCTTTCTTT. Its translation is CSVVSTNLNTEAFF.

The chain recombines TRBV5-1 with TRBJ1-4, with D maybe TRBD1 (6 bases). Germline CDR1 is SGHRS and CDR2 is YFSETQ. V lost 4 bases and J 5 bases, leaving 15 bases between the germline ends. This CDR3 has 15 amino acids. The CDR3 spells CASSATGITNEKLFF. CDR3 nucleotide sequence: TGCGCCAGCAGCGCCACAGGGATAACCAATGAAAAACTGTTTTTT.

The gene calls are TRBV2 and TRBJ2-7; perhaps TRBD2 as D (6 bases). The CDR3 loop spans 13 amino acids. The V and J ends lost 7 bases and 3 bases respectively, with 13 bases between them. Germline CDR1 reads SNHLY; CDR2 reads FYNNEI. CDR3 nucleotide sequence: TGTGCCAGCATAGGAGGACTAAACTACGAGCAGTACTTC. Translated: CASIGGLNYEQYF.

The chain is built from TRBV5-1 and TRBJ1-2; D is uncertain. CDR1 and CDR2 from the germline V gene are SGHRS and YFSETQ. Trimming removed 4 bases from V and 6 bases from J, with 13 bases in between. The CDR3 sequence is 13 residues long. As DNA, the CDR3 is TGCGCCAGCAGCCCTCAGGACGGGAATGGCTACACCTTC. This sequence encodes CASSPQDGNGYTF.

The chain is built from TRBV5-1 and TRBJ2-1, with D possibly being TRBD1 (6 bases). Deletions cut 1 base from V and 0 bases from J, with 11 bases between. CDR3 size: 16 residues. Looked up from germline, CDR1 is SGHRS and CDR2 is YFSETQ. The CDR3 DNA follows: TGCGCCAGCAGCTTGCTGGGGGCTAACTCCTACAATGAGCAGTTCTTC. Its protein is CASSLLGANSYNEQFF.

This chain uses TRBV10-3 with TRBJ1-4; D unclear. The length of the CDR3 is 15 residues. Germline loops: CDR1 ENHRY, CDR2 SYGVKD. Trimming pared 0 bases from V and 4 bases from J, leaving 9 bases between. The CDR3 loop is CAISESKGDNEKLFF. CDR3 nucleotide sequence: TGTGCCATCAGTGAGTCAAAGGGAGATAATGAAAAACTGTTTTTT.

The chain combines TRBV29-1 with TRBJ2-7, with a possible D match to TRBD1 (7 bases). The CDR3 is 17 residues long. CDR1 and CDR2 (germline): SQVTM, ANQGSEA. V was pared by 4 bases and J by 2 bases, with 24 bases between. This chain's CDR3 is CSVAGLDSGTAAYEQYF. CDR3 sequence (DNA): TGCAGCGTTGCGGGACTCGATTCCGGGACAGCCGCCTACGAGCAGTACTTC.